This T cell receptor (beta chain) was captured by sequencing in a study of blood T cell repertoires in COVID-19. On the study more broadly: The study drew acute and convalescent COVID-19 samples from the United States, Italy and Spain. The cDNA or gDNA used as material had been derived from T cells, B-cell-depleted T cells, or PBMCs.

Measured with immunoSEQ multiplex PCR; TCRdb has only the in-frame clones, and not every one. The sample carries roughly 200,000 clones, about 77% recorded once. V was clipped by 10 bases and J by 2 bases; unmatched bases: 8. From germline, CDR1 is MNHEY and CDR2 SMNVEV (reference sequence). The CDR3 sequence is 14 residues long. V usage is TRBV27 and J usage is TRBJ2-5, with 9 nucleotides matching TRBD1. The TCR sequence derives from a woman at least 80 years old with active or convalescent COVID-19. What was sequenced was peripheral blood. CDR3 DNA sequence: TGTGCCACGCACCGGGACAGGGAACAAGAGACCCAGTACTTC. This encodes CATHRDREQETQYF.